The T cell receptor (beta chain) under discussion was sequenced for a study of T cell changes during pregnancy in multiple sclerosis. Generated by immunoSEQ multiplex PCR, the TCRdb table keeps only in-frame clones and is missing some. The table has tens of thousands of clones, 80% to 95% seen once; the top ten hold approximately 1.9%. In germline, CDR1 is SGHTA, CDR2 FQGNSA. The V end was cut by 3 bases, the J end by 11 bases, with 19 bases between. The CDR3 covers 14 residues. Here the sequenced sample was peripheral blood, taken after pregnancy. The chain recombines TRBV7-2 with TRBJ1-1; possible D gene TRBD1, 6 bases. The sequence derives from a female donor with multiple sclerosis, enrolled in a pregnancy study. The DNA of the CDR3 is TGTGCCAGCAGCTTTTTAGGGCAGGGGCTGGGTGCTTTCTTT. As protein: CASSFLGQGLGAFF.